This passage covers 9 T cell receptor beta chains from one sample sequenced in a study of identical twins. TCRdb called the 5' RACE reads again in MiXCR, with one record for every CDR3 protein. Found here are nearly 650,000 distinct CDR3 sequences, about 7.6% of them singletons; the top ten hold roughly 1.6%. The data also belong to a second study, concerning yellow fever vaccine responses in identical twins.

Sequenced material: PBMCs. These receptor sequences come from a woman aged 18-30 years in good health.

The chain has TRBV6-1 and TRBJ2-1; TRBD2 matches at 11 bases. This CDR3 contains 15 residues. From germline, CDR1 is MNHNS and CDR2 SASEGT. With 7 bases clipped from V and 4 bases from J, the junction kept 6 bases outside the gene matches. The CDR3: CASTLGTSGYNEQFF. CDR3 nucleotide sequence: TGTGCCAGCACCCTGGGGACTAGCGGATACAATGAGCAGTTCTTC.

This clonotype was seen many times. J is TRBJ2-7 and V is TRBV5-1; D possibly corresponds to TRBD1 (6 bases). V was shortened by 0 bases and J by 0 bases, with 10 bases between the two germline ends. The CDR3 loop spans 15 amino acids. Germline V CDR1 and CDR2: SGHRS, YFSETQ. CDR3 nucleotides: TGCGCCAGCAGCTTGGATGGACAGACCTCCTACGAGCAGTACTTC. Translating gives CASSLDGQTSYEQYF.

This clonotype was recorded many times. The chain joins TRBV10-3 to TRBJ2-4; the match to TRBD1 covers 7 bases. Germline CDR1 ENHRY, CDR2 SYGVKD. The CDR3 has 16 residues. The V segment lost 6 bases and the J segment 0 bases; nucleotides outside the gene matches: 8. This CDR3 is CAISDQTGLAKNIQYF. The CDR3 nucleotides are TGTGCCATCAGCGACCAGACAGGGCTAGCCAAAAACATTCAGTACTTC.

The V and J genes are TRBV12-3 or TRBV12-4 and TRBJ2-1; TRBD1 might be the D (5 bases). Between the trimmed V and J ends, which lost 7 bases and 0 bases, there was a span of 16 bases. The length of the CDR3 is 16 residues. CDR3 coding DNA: TGTGCCAGCACTAACTCTAGACAGACCTCCTACAATGAGCAGTTCTTC. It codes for CASTNSRQTSYNEQFF.

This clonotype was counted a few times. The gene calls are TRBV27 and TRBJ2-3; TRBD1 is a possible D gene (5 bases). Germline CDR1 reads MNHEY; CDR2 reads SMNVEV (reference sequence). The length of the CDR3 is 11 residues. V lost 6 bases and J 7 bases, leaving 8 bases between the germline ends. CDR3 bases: TGTGCCAGCAGCCAGGGTCATACGCAGTATTTT. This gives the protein CASSQGHTQYF.

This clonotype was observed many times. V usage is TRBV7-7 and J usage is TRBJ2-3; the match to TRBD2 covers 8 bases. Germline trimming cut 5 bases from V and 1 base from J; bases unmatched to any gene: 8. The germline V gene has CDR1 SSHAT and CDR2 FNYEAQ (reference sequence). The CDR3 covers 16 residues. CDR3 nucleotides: TGTGCCAGCAGCCTCGGGGGTAGCGGGGGCACAGATACGCAGTATTTT. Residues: CASSLGGSGGTDTQYF.

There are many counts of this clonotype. CDR3: CSAYTSGRTGELFF. The CDR3 DNA reads as TGCAGTGCTTATACTAGCGGGCGGACCGGGGAGCTGTTTTTT. The chain carries TRBV20-1 and TRBJ2-2; 9 nucleotides align to TRBD2. V lost 5 bases, J lost 5 bases, and 6 bases stayed unmatched. The germline gives CDR1 DFQATT, CDR2 SNEGSKA (reference sequence). The CDR3 has 14 residues.

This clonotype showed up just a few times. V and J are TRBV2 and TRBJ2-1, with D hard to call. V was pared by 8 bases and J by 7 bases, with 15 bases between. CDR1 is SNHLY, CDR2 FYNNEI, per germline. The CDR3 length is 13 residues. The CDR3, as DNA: TGTGCCAGCTCTGGTTTCGGTCCAAATGAGCAGTTCTTC. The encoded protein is CASSGFGPNEQFF.

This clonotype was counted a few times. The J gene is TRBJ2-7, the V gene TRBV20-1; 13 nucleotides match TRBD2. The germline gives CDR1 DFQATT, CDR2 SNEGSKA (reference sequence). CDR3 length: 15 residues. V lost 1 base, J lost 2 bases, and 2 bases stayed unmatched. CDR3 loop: CSARGTSGSAYEQYF. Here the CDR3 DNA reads TGCAGTGCTAGAGGGACTAGCGGGAGTGCCTACGAGCAGTACTTC.